This record concerns one T cell receptor beta chain sequence. These data come from a study of cytomegalovirus exposure and HLA in healthy donors. The V gene lost 1 base and the J gene lost 9 bases, with 15 bases spanning the gap. The CDR3 has 14 amino acids. In germline, CDR1 is SGHTA, CDR2 FQGNSA. Primers: 60 Vbeta forward and 13 Jbeta reverse. Only in-frame clones appear in the TCRdb table, and some are missing; sequencing was by immunoSEQ multiplex PCR. The repertoire holds about 140,000 clones, with roughly 76% as singletons. The genes are TRBV7-2 and TRBJ1-1; a possible D gene is TRBD1 (5 bases). This receptor was taken from a woman in her thirties or forties in good health and CMV-seronegative. The sample taken for sequencing was PBMCs. The CDR3 region has the DNA TGTGCCAGCAGCTTAGGGGGCGGGGCCTATCAAGCTTTCTTT. Translating gives CASSLGGGAYQAFF.